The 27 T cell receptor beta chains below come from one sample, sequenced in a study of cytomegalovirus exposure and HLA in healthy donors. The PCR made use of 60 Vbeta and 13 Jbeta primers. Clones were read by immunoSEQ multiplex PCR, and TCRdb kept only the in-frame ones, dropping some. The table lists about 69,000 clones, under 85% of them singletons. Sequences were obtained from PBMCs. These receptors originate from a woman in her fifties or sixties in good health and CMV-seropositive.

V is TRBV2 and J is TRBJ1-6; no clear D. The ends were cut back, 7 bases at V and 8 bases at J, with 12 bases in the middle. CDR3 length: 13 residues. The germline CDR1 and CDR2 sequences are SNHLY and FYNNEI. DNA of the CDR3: TGTGCCAGCACCCTAGAACGGGATTCACCCCTCCACTTT. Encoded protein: CASTLERDSPLHF.

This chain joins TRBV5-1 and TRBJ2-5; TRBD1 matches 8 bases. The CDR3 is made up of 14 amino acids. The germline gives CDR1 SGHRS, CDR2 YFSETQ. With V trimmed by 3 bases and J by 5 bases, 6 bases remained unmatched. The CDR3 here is CASSYQGAAETQYF. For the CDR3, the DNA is TGCGCCAGCAGCTACCAGGGGGCGGCGGAGACCCAGTACTTC.

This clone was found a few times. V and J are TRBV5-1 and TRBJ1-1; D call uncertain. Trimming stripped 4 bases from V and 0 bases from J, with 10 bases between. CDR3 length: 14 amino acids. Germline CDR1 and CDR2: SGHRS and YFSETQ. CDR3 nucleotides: TGCGCCAGCAGCCCCCGGGGTATGAACACTGAAGCTTTCTTT. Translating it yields CASSPRGMNTEAFF.

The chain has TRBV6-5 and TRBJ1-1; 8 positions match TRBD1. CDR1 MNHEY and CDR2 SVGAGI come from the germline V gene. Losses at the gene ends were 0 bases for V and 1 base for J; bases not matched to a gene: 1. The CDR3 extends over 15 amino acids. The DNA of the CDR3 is TGTGCCAGCAGTTACTCCGGGACAGGGAACACTGAAGCTTTCTTT. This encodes CASSYSGTGNTEAFF.

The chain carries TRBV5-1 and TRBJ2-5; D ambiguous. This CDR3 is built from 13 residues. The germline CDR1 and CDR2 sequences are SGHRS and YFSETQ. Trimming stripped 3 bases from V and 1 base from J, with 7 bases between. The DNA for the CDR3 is TGCGCCAGCAGCTCAGGCAGCCAAGAGACCCAGTACTTC. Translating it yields CASSSGSQETQYF.

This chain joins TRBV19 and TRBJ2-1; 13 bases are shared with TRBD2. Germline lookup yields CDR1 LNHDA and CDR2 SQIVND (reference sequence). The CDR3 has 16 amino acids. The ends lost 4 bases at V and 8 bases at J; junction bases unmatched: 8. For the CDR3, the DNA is TGTGCCAGTAGTACACTAGCGGGAGGGCGGCAGGATGAGCAGTTCTTC. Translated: CASSTLAGGRQDEQFF. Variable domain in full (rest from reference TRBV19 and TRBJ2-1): DGGITQSPKYLFRKEGQNVTLSCEQNLNHDAMYWYRQDPGQGLRLIYYSQIVNDFQKGDIAEGYSVSREKKESFPLTVTSAQKNPTAFYLCASSTLAGGRQDEQFFGPGTRLTVL.

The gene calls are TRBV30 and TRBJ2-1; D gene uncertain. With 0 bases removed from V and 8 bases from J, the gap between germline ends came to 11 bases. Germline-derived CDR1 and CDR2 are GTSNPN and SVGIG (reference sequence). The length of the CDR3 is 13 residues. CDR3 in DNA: TGTGCCTGGAGTGTAACATTCCTGGATGAGCAGTTCTTC. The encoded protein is CAWSVTFLDEQFF.

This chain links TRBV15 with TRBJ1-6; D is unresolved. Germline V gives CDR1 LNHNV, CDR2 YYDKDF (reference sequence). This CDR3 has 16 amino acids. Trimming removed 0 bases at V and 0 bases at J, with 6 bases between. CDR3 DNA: TGTGCCACCAGCAGAGATCCTCGCTCCTATAATTCACCCCTCCACTTT. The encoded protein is CATSRDPRSYNSPLHF.

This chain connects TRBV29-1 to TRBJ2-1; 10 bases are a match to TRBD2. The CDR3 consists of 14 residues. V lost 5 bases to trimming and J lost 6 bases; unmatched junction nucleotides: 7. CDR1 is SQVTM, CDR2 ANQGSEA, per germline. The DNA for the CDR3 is TGCAGCGTTAGGGTAGCGGGAGGCCGCAATGAGCAGTTCTTC. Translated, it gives CSVRVAGGRNEQFF.

The CDR3, as DNA: TGTGCCTGGAGTTATGGCGGGGGGGCAGATACGCAGTATTTT. This gives the protein CAWSYGGGADTQYF. V usage is TRBV30 and J usage is TRBJ2-3, with TRBD2 matching over 9 bases. The V gene end was trimmed by 2 bases and the J gene end by 4 bases; junction bases not matched to a gene: 4. The germline V gene encodes CDR1 GTSNPN and CDR2 SVGIG (reference sequence). This CDR3 comprises 14 residues.

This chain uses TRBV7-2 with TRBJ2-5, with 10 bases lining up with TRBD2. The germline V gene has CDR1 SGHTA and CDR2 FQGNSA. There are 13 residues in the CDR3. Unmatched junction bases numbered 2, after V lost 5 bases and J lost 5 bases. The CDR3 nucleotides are TGTGCCAGCAGCCTGGGACTAGCGGAGACCCAGTACTTC. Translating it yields CASSLGLAETQYF.

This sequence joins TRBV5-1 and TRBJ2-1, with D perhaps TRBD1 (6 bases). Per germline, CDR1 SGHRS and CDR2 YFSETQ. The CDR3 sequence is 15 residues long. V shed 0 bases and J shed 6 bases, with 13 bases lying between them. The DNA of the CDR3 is TGCGCCAGCAGCTTGGGGCAGGGGCCTGGCAATGAGCAGTTCTTC. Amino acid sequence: CASSLGQGPGNEQFF.

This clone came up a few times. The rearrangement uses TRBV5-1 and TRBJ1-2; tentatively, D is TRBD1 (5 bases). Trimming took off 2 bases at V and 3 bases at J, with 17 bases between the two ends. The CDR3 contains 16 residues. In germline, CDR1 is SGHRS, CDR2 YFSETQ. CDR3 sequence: CASSFVLSGGDYGYTF. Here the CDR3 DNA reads TGCGCCAGCAGCTTCGTGTTGAGCGGGGGGGACTATGGCTACACCTTC.

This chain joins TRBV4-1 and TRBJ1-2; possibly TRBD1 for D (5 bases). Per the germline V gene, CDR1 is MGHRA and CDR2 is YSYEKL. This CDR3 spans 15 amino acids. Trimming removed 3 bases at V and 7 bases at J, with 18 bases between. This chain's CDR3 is CASSQLKAGLVGYTF. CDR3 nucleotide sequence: TGCGCCAGCAGCCAGCTCAAGGCAGGGTTGGTTGGCTACACCTTC.

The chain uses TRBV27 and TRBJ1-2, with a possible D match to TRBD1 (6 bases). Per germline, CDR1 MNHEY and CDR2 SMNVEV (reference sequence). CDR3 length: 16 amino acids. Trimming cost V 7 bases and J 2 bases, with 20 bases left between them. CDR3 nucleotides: TGTGCCAGCACCCTTGTGTCGGGGGGCAAAAACTATGGCTACACCTTC. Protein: CASTLVSGGKNYGYTF.

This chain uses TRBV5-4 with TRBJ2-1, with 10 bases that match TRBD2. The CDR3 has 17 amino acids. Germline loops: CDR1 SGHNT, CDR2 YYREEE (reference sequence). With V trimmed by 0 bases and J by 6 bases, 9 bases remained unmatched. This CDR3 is CASSLGTSGIRINEQFF. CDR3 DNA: TGTGCCAGCAGCTTGGGCACTAGCGGGATCAGGATCAATGAGCAGTTCTTC.

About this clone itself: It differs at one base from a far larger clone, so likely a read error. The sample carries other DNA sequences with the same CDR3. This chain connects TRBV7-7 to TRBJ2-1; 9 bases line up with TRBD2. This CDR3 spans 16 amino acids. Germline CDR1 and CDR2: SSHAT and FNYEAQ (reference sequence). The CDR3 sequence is CASSQTSGRPPSEQFF. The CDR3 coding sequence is TGTGCTAGCAGCCAGACTAGCGGCAGGCCCCCGTCTGAGCAGTTCTTC. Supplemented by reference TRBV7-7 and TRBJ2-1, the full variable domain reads GAGVSQSPRYKVTKRGQDVTLRCDPISSHATLYWYQQALGQGPEFLTYFNYEAQPDKSGLPSDRFSAERPEGSISTLTIQRTEQRDSAMYRCASSQTSGRPPSEQFFGPGTRLTVL.

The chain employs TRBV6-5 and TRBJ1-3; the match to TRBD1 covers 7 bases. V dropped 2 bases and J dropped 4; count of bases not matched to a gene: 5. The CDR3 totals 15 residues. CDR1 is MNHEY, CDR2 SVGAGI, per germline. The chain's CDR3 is CASSYRGTAGNTIYF. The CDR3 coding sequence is TGTGCCAGCAGTTACCGTGGGACAGCCGGAAACACCATATATTTT.

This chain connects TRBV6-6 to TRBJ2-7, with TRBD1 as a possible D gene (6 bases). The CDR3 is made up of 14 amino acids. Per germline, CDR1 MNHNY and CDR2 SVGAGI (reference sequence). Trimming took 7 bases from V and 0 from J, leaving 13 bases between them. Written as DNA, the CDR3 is TGTGCCAGCAACCCGGACAGTCTCTCCTACGAGCAGTACTTC. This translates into CASNPDSLSYEQYF.

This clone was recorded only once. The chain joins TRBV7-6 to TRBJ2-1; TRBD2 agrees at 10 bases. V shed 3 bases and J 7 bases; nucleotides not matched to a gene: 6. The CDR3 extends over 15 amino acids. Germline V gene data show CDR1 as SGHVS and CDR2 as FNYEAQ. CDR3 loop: CASSFTAGGKNEQFF. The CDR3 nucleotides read TGTGCCAGCAGCTTTACAGCGGGAGGGAAGAATGAGCAGTTCTTC.

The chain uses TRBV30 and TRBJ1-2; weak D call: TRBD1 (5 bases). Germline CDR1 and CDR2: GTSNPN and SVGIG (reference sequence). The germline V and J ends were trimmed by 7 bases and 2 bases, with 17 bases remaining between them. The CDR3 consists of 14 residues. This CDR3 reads CALKPGLSNYGYTF. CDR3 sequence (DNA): TGTGCCTTAAAACCGGGACTGTCAAACTATGGCTACACCTTC.

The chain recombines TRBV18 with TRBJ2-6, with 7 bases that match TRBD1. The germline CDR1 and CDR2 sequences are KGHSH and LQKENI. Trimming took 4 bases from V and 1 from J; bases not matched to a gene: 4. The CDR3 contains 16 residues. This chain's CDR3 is CASSLQGISGANVLTF. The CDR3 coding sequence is TGTGCCAGCTCACTACAGGGGATATCTGGGGCCAACGTCCTGACTTTC.

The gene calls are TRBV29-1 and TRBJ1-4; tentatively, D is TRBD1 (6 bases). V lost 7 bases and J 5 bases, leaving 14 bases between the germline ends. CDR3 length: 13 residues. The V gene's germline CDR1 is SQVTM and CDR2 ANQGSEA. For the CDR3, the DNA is TGCAGCGGCCGCCGGGACAACAATGAAAAACTGTTTTTT. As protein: CSGRRDNNEKLFF.

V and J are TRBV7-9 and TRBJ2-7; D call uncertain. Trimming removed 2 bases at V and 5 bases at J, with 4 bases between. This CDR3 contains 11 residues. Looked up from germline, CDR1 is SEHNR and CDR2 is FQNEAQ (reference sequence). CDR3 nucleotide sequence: TGTGCCAGCAGCTTAATAAACGAGCAGTACTTC. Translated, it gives CASSLINEQYF.

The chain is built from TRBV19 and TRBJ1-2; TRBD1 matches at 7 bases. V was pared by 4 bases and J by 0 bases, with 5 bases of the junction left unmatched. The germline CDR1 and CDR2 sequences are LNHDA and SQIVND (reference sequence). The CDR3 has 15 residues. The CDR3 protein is CASSTGTDTNYGYTF. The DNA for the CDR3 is TGTGCCAGTAGTACAGGGACAGATACTAACTATGGCTACACCTTC.

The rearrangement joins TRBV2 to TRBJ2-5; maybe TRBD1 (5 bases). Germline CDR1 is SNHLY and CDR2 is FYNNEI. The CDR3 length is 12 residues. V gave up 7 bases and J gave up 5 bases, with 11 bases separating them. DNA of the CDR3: TGTGCCAGCAAACGGCAGGGTGAGACCCAGTACTTC. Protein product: CASKRQGETQYF.

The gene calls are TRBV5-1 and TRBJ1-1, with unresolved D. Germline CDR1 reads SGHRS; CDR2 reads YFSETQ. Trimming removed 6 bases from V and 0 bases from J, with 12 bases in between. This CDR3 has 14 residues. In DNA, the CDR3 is TGCGCCAGCACCGAACCGGGGATGAACACTGAAGCTTTCTTT. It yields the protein CASTEPGMNTEAFF.